This TCR beta chain was recorded in a study of blood T cell repertoires in COVID-19 (TCRdb year 2020). Study-level background: Samples from collaborators originated in the United States, Italy and Spain and spanned both the acute and convalescent phases of COVID-19. Nearly every sample came with metadata listing a de-identified subject ID, COVID-19 status, age in years and sex. The samples were drawn from the first 160 participants of the ongoing ImmuneRACE study and from under 1,500 subjects provided by 6 global collaborators. The material from the prospective study consisted of cDNA or gDNA derived from T cells, B-cell-depleted T cells, or PBMCs. The dataset comprised deeply sampled blood TCRbeta repertoires from subjects exposed to, actively infected with, or recovered from COVID-19. The repertoires were released in a freely available public database intended as a resource for research on the immune response to SARS-CoV-2. Where available, HLA class I and class II types were taken from metadata supplied by the sample provider and were not determined by assay-based typing.

Broader findings and caveats from the paper: The quantity of clinical and demographic metadata differed by source and by participant and was supplied without curation.

Comment on this clone: Its recognized antigen is unknown. It has no much larger one-base neighbor in the sample; base qualities were not kept.

The immunoSEQ Assay, a bias-controlled multiplex PCR, was used to amplify TCRbeta CDR3 regions from genomic DNA. As for how the authors treated the data: Within the assay, amplification of reference gene primers was used to estimate how many nucleated cells each sample contained. Sequence reads were collapsed and filtered to measure the absolute abundance of every unique TCRbeta CDR3 rearrangement. For each sample, productive Simpson clonality was calculated as the square root of Simpson's diversity index over productive rearrangements. Here the immuneACCESS table is served through TCRdb, limited to in-frame sequences with V and J called. Missing clones are a known gap in these copies; in checked studies unresolved V genes cover under half, and the rest lacks a known reason. That table furnishes V, J and clone size, whereas the DNA furnished D and trimming. Present in this sample are about 230,000 clones, about 91% of which were seen just once. The ten biggest clones cover over 2% of the sample.

Participants in the prospective study were aged roughly 18 to 100 years, lived in 20 to 30 United States geographic areas, and enrolled through a virtual design. To assign participants to cohorts, the prospective study relied on clinical history that participants themselves reported in a screening survey and a study questionnaire. In the prospective study, whole blood, serum and a nasopharyngeal or oropharyngeal swab were collected from each participant by mobile phlebotomists. Participants in the prospective study had the option to provide additional blood draws and questionnaires over a roughly two-month period. Prospective study blood samples were shipped either frozen or at room temperature before DNA extraction. At the junction V is shortened by 3 bases and J by 4 bases, with 18 bases in between. CDR1 and CDR2, looked up from the germline V gene (reference sequence), are LGHDT and YNNKEL. The CDR3, from cysteine to phenylalanine, totals 16 residues. Solely the CDR3 DNA is kept, with 48 bases framed from the first base.

The chain employs TRBV3-1 (or the pseudogene TRBV3-2) and TRBJ1-2; TRBD1 is a weak D gene call, 6 bases matching. Source material: PBMCs or T cells enriched from blood (not recorded which). This clonotype was obtained from a woman aged 40 to 49 with acute COVID-19. Here the CDR3 is given as CASSQLAPGAGYGYTF. The sequenced DNA is TGTGCCAGCAGCCAGTTAGCTCCAGGGGCGGGCTATGGCTACACCTTC.